What follows describes a single T cell receptor (beta chain). Random hexamers served to reverse transcribe roughly 0.5 to 1 ug RNA. TCRdb re-called the immunoSEQ multiplex PCR reads through MiXCR, storing one row per CDR3 protein. There are tens of thousands of distinct CDR3 sequences in the sample; about 92% occur only once, and around 0.15% lies in the top ten. These data originate in a study of CD8 T cells in Susac syndrome. Patients with Susac syndrome met diagnostic criteria defined recently for definite or probable disease. The authors negatively isolated CD8+ and CD4+ T cells and FACS-enriched TEMRA cells. The CDR3 extends over 17 amino acids. Germline CDR1 is MNHEY and CDR2 is SVGAGI. With V trimmed by 0 bases and J by 3 bases, 10 bases remained unmatched.

The chain employs TRBV6-5 and TRBJ2-7; TRBD1 matches 8 bases. The sequence was obtained from a human donor with Susac syndrome. Sequenced material: CD4+ T cells from PBMCs. The CDR3 is CASSYSSGDRRNYEQYF. The CDR3 DNA reads as TGTGCCAGCAGTTACTCGAGTGGGGACAGGAGGAACTACGAGCAGTACTTC.